This is a list of T cell receptor beta chains from one sample in a study of T cells in Graves' hyperthyroidism and ophthalmopathy. TCRdb redid the calling of the multiplex PCR reads with MiXCR, one entry per CDR3 protein. The repertoire holds roughly 660,000 distinct CDR3 sequences, with 15% to 20% as singletons. The sample consisted of blood. The receptors derive from a man aged 45-65 years with Graves' hyperthyroidism. The CDR3 runs from the conserved cysteine through the conserved F or W. A D gene is named only where the DNA matches it firmly. Size tells how often a clone was seen (once, few, many) or the class of an expanded clone, and some rows leave it out.

v_call	cdr3_length	j_call	d_call	clone_size	cdr3_aa	cdr3_nt
TRBV29-1	13	TRBJ2-7	TRBD1	NA	CSVAGQGMYEQYF	TGCAGCGTTGCGGGACAGGGTATGTACGAGCAGTACTTC
TRBV3-1	17	TRBJ2-3	TRBD1	few	CASSQVSRRGHTDTQYF	TGTGCCAGCAGCCAAGTGAGTCGCAGGGGGCATACAGATACGCAGTATTTT
TRBV20-1	12	TRBJ2-1	TRBD2	NA	CSCTSGRDEQFF	TGCAGTTGTACAAGCGGGAGGGATGAGCAGTTCTTC
TRBV30	13	TRBJ1-2	NA	many	CAWRSERAGGYTF	TGTGCCTGGAGATCGGAAAGGGCCGGCGGCTACACCTTC
TRBV6-2/TRBV6-3	15	TRBJ2-5	TRBD2	many	CASTGLAARGETQYF	TGTGCCAGCACCGGACTAGCGGCAAGGGGGGAGACCCAGTACTTC
TRBV25-1	14	TRBJ2-7	NA	few	CASSERVFGVQQYF	TGTGCCAGCAGTGAGCGGGTATTTGGAGTCCAGCAGTACTTC
TRBV7-2	14	TRBJ1-2	TRBD1	NA	CASSLDSGGYGYTF	TGTGCCAGCAGCTTAGACTCAGGGGGTTATGGCTACACCTTC
TRBV3-1	16	TRBJ1-1	NA	few	CASSQDRAGGNTEALF	TGTGCCAGCAGCCAAGATAGGGCAGGAGGGAACACTGAAGCTTTATTT
TRBV28	19	TRBJ2-3	TRBD1	many	CASSLWRQGAASGTDTQYF	TGTGCCAGCAGTTTATGGAGACAGGGGGCGGCCAGCGGCACAGATACGCAGTATTTT
TRBV4-3	14	TRBJ1-2	NA	few	CASSQDAGYAGYTF	TGCGCCAGCAGCCAAGATGCCGGGTACGCTGGCTACACCTTC
TRBV27	13	TRBJ2-2	NA	few	CASRPENTGELFF	TGTGCCAGCAGGCCGGAGAACACCGGGGAGCTGTTTTTT
TRBV2	14	TRBJ2-7	TRBD1	NA	CASNETGVTYEQYF	TGTGCCAGCAATGAGACAGGGGTAACCTACGAGCAGTACTTC
TRBV12-3/TRBV12-4	12	TRBJ1-1	TRBD1	NA	CASRDRGTEAFF	TGTGCCAGCAGGGACAGGGGCACTGAAGCTTTCTTT
TRBV25-1	15	TRBJ2-7	NA	many	CASSDSGHSTYEQYF	TGTGCCAGCAGTGATTCAGGGCATAGTACCTACGAGCAGTACTTC
TRBV12-5	18	TRBJ1-1	NA	many	CASGLVLGGQDRNTEAFF	TGTGCTAGTGGTTTGGTACTTGGGGGGCAGGATAGGAACACTGAAGCTTTCTTT
TRBV7-2	17	TRBJ2-3	TRBD1	many	CASSPTTWDRVTDTQYF	TGTGCCAGCAGCCCGACTACCTGGGACAGGGTAACAGATACGCAGTATTTT
TRBV5-6	14	TRBJ2-7	TRBD1	few	CASSRQGVEDEQYF	TGTGCCAGCAGTCGACAGGGGGTTGAAGACGAGCAGTACTTC